This TCR beta chain was obtained from a study of blood T cell repertoires in COVID-19. Whole-study context: Some COVID-19 samples were acute and others convalescent; all came from the United States, Italy and Spain. PBMCs, B-cell-depleted T cells, or T cells provided the cDNA or gDNA that made up the material.

This clone was detected once. This study enrolled people aged roughly 18 to 90 from around 26 US geographic areas. CDR1 and CDR2 from the germline V gene are MDHEN and SYDVKM. Trimming took off 5 bases at V and 8 bases at J, with 22 bases between the two ends. This CDR3 has 16 residues. Clones were sequenced by immunoSEQ multiplex PCR, and TCRdb holds only the in-frame ones, with some missing. The table shows just over 300,000 clones, with 87% occurring only once. The V gene is TRBV28, the J gene TRBJ2-1, with TRBD1 as a possible D gene (6 bases). Sequenced: PBMCs or T cells enriched from blood (not recorded which). The TCR was taken from a woman aged 18-29 years who had recovered from COVID-19. CDR3 sequence (DNA): TGTGCCAGCAGTCCCTGGGGAGAGCGGAAGGGGGATGAGCAGTTCTTC. It translates to CASSPWGERKGDEQFF.